The 22 T cell receptor beta chains reported below all come from one sample, sequenced in a study of lymphopenia after photon versus proton radiotherapy. Method: immunoSEQ multiplex PCR; TCRdb's copy keeps in-frame clones and lacks some. The repertoire holds around 64,000 clones, with about nine tenths as singletons. The sample here was peripheral blood, taken from a patient treated with photon-based radiotherapy. Receptors originate from a middle-aged woman with cholangiocarcinoma.

The V gene is TRBV25-1, the J gene TRBJ1-1, with D perhaps matching TRBD1 (5 bases). Germline lookup yields CDR1 MGHDK and CDR2 SYGVNS. The CDR3 covers 12 residues. Trimming removed 7 bases at V and 6 bases at J, with 12 bases between. The chain's CDR3 is CASTPGTAEAFF. The CDR3 DNA reads as TGTGCCAGCACCCCAGGGACCGCTGAAGCTTTCTTT.

The chain links TRBV6-4 to TRBJ1-1; D is unclear. The germline V gene has CDR1 MRHNA and CDR2 SNTAGT. Trimming removed 6 bases at V and 0 bases at J, with 11 bases between. This CDR3 has 14 amino acids. In DNA, the CDR3 is TGTGCCAGCAGCCGACAAGCGATGAACACTGAAGCTTTCTTT. Its protein product is CASSRQAMNTEAFF.

This clone showed up just once. The rearrangement links TRBV6-1 to TRBJ2-7, with a weak D call TRBD2 (6 bases). Germline loops: CDR1 MNHNS, CDR2 SASEGT. V lost 1 base and J lost 2, with 6 bases in between. The CDR3 loop spans 13 amino acids. The CDR3 protein is CASSEGRAYEQYF. CDR3 in DNA: TGTGCCAGCAGTGAAGGGAGGGCCTACGAGCAGTACTTC.

This chain links TRBV7-2 with TRBJ1-2, with D possibly being TRBD1 (6 bases). The CDR3 sequence is 15 residues long. Germline values: CDR1 SGHTA, CDR2 FQGNSA. Trimming left V 4 bases short and J 4 bases short, with 16 bases between. In DNA form, the CDR3 reads TGTGCCAGCAGCTCCGCCATGGGGGGCATCTATGGCTACACCTTC. This sequence encodes CASSSAMGGIYGYTF. Drawing the rest from reference TRBV7-2 and TRBJ1-2, the complete variable domain is GAGVSQSPSNKVTEKGKDVELRCDPISGHTALYWYRQSLGQGLEFLIYFQGNSAPDKSGLPSDRFSAERTGGSVSTLTIQRTQQEDSAVYLCASSSAMGGIYGYTFGSGTRLTVV.

The rearrangement joins TRBV29-1 to TRBJ2-1; D is ambiguous. V shed 4 bases and J shed 15 bases, with 13 bases lying between them. CDR3 length: 10 amino acids. The germline V gene has CDR1 SQVTM and CDR2 ANQGSEA. The CDR3 loop reads CSVGSRPGFF. In DNA form, the CDR3 reads TGCAGCGTTGGTTCCAGGCCTGGGTTCTTC.

The chain has TRBV9 and TRBJ2-7, with 12 bases aligning to TRBD1. Germline-derived CDR1 and CDR2 are SGDLS and YYNGEE. The trim removed 3 bases at V and 6 bases at J, leaving 4 bases unmatched. This CDR3 region has 14 residues. CDR3 amino acids: CASSGGDRGLEQYF. The CDR3 DNA follows: TGTGCCAGCAGCGGAGGGGACAGGGGGCTCGAGCAGTACTTC.

This chain joins TRBV5-6 and TRBJ1-6; TRBD1 matches 7 bases. The CDR3 is 16 residues long. From germline, CDR1 is SGHDT and CDR2 YYEEEE. V trimming: 1 base; J trimming: 5 bases; junction bases outside the gene matches: 6. This chain's CDR3 is CASSLFGDSNNSPLHF. The CDR3 DNA follows: TGTGCCAGCAGCTTGTTCGGGGACAGCAATAATTCACCCCTCCACTTT.

The rearrangement links TRBV30 to TRBJ2-1, with D possibly being TRBD2 (6 bases). Deletions cut 3 bases from V and 0 bases from J, with 21 bases between. There are 18 residues in the CDR3. Germline V gene lookup returns CDR1 GTSNPN and CDR2 SVGIG (reference sequence). CDR3 residues: CAWRAHVSGPPSYNEQFF. DNA for the CDR3: TGTGCCTGGAGGGCCCATGTTAGCGGTCCACCCTCCTACAATGAGCAGTTCTTC.

This rearrangement joins TRBV5-1 to TRBJ1-2, with 7 positions matching TRBD1. Germline lookup yields CDR1 SGHRS and CDR2 YFSETQ. V was pared by 0 bases and J by 8 bases, with 4 bases of the junction left unmatched. This CDR3 is 13 amino acids long. This chain's CDR3 is CASSLGTGEGYTF. The CDR3 DNA reads TGCGCCAGCAGCTTGGGGACAGGCGAGGGCTACACCTTC.

The genes are TRBV11-2 and TRBJ2-2; D is uncertain. CDR1 and CDR2 (germline): SGHAT, FQNNGV. The CDR3 extends over 15 amino acids. The V and J ends lost 5 bases and 1 base respectively, with 11 bases between them. The CDR3 protein is CASSRPAENTGELFF. The CDR3 nucleotides read TGTGCCAGCAGCCGACCGGCGGAGAACACCGGGGAGCTGTTTTTT.

The J gene is TRBJ2-3, the V gene TRBV5-4, with 9 bases matching TRBD2. Unmatched junction bases numbered 3, after V lost 2 bases and J lost 2 bases. Germline V lookup: CDR1 SGHNT, CDR2 YYREEE (reference sequence). The CDR3 consists of 15 residues. CDR3 loop: CASSFVAGDTDTQYF. In DNA, the CDR3 is TGTGCCAGCAGCTTCGTAGCGGGGGACACAGATACGCAGTATTTT.

The chain couples TRBV30 to TRBJ2-2; D uncertain. The CDR3 consists of 11 residues. Germline CDR1 reads GTSNPN; CDR2 reads SVGIG (reference sequence). V dropped 1 base and J dropped 5 bases, with 2 bases sitting between them. CDR3 amino acids: CAWSGTGELFF. The CDR3 coding sequence is TGTGCCTGGAGTGGGACCGGGGAGCTGTTTTTT.

The chain carries TRBV5-1 and TRBJ2-3; D unresolved. CDR3 length: 16 amino acids. CDR1 and CDR2 from the germline V gene are SGHRS and YFSETQ. The V and J ends lost 4 bases and 2 bases respectively, with 17 bases between them. The CDR3 sequence is CASSIFDSASTDTQYF. The CDR3 DNA reads as TGCGCCAGCAGCATATTCGACTCAGCCTCCACAGATACGCAGTATTTT.

The chain employs TRBV28 and TRBJ1-2; D is unresolved. Germline V gives CDR1 MDHEN, CDR2 SYDVKM. The CDR3 is 14 residues long. Trimming removed 4 bases at V and 3 bases at J, with 12 bases between. CDR3 nucleotides: TGTGCCAGCAGTTCGCCCGGGGTTGACTATGGCTACACCTTC. Encoded protein: CASSSPGVDYGYTF.

This chain links TRBV5-6 with TRBJ1-5, with 9 bases matching TRBD1. With V trimmed by 5 bases and J by 6 bases, 6 bases remained unmatched. CDR1 and CDR2 from the germline V gene are SGHDT and YYEEEE. This CDR3 region has 14 residues. The CDR3 region is CASSPQGARQPQHF. CDR3 sequence (DNA): TGTGCCAGCAGTCCACAGGGGGCGCGTCAGCCCCAGCATTTT.

This rearrangement joins TRBV7-8 to TRBJ2-7; D unclear. The CDR3 consists of 16 residues. Per germline, CDR1 SGHVS and CDR2 FQNEAQ. V gave up 4 bases and J gave up 2 bases, with 18 bases separating them. The CDR3 DNA is TGTGCCAGCAGCTCCCCCCCCACCGGACGGACCTACGAGCAGTACTTC. It yields the protein CASSSPPTGRTYEQYF.

The chain uses TRBV11-2 and TRBJ1-1; D uncertain. Trimming removed 2 bases at V and 5 bases at J, with 12 bases between. This CDR3 has 14 amino acids. In germline, CDR1 is SGHAT, CDR2 FQNNGV. This chain's CDR3 is CASSLIMEGTEAFF. DNA for the CDR3: TGTGCCAGCAGCTTAATAATGGAAGGAACTGAAGCTTTCTTT.

The chain recombines TRBV19 with TRBJ1-2, with D uncertain. V lost 7 bases and J lost 1, with 7 bases in between. Germline V gives CDR1 LNHDA, CDR2 SQIVND (reference sequence). This CDR3 contains 12 residues. Here the CDR3 reads CASKEVNYGYTF. The CDR3 DNA sequence: TGTGCCAGTAAAGAAGTTAACTATGGCTACACCTTC.

CDR3 protein: CASSYIQGDGYTF. The CDR3 DNA reads TGTGCCAGCAGTTATATCCAGGGAGATGGCTACACCTTC. This chain uses TRBV6-5 with TRBJ1-2; D is possibly TRBD1 (5 bases). V dropped 3 bases and J dropped 6 bases, with 11 bases sitting between them. There are 13 residues in the CDR3. The V gene's germline CDR1 is MNHEY and CDR2 SVGAGI.

Written as DNA, the CDR3 is TGTGCCAGCAGTACCCCGCGGGGGACCCAGTACTTC. Its translation: CASSTPRGTQYF. J is TRBJ2-5 and V is TRBV27; D may be TRBD2 (6 bases). CDR1 MNHEY and CDR2 SMNVEV come from the germline V gene (reference sequence). Trimming took off 5 bases at V and 7 bases at J, with 11 bases between the two ends. This CDR3 is 12 amino acids long.

The chain employs TRBV11-2 and TRBJ1-1; D gene unclear. Trimming took 5 bases from V and 7 from J, leaving 11 bases between them. Germline CDR1 reads SGHAT; CDR2 reads FQNNGV. This CDR3 contains 12 residues. The chain's CDR3 is CASSPHLNEAFF. In nucleotides, the CDR3 is TGTGCCAGCAGCCCACACTTAAATGAAGCTTTCTTT.

To note about this clone: This sample also contains other DNA sequences that code for the same CDR3. The chain uses TRBV11-3 and TRBJ2-2; D is unresolved. V lost 5 bases and J lost 2, with 3 bases in between. This CDR3 is 12 amino acids long. CDR1 is SGHNT, CDR2 YENEEA, per germline. The CDR3 sequence is CASSLNTGELFF. The DNA for the CDR3 is TGTGCCAGCAGCCTCAACACCGGGGAGCTGTTTTTT.